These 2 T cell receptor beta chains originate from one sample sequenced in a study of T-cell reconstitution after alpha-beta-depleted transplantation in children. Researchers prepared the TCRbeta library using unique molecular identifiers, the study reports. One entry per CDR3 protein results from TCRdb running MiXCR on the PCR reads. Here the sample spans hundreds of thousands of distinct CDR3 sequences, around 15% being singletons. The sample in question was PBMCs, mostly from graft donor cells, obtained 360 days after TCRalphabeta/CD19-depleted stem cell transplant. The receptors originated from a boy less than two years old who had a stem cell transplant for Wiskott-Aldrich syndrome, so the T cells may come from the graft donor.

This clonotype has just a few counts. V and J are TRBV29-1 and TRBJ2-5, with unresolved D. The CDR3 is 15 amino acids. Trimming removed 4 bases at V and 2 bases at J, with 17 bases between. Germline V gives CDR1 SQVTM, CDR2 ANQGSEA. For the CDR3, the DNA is TGCAGCGTTGCCAGGCCCTCAAGTGGACAAGAGACCCAGTACTTC. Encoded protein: CSVARPSSGQETQYF.

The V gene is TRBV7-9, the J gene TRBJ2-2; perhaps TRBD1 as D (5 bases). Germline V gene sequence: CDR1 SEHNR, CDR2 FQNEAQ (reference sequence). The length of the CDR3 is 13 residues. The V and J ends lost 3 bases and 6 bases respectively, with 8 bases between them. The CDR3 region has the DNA TGTGCCAGCAGCTTTAAGGGGCCCGGGGAGCTGTTTTTT. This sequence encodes CASSFKGPGELFF.